Each of the 9 T cell receptor beta chains below was sequenced from the same sample in a study of chemoradiotherapy in HPV16-positive cancers. The protocol was immunoSEQ multiplex PCR, while the TCRdb copy is restricted to in-frame clones and leaves out a portion. The sample has 8,000 to 10,000 clones; roughly 81% are singletons. The sample consisted of tumor tissue, taken from a patient who underwent chemoradiotherapy. All receptors derive from a human donor with HPV-associated anogenital cancer.

This chain joins TRBV4-2 and TRBJ2-2, with 8 bases identical to TRBD2. J was trimmed by 7 bases and V by 0 bases; bases with no gene match: 19. Germline V gene data show CDR1 as LGHNA and CDR2 as YNFKEQ. CDR3 length: 20 residues. CDR3 sequence: CASSQDRGGRPDYRGGELFF. CDR3 in DNA: TGTGCCAGCAGCCAAGATCGGGGGGGGCGGCCCGACTATAGGGGCGGGGAGCTGTTTTTT.

This chain joins TRBV5-1 and TRBJ2-3; D is unresolved. V lost 5 bases and J lost 0, with 7 bases in between. Germline V gives CDR1 SGHRS, CDR2 YFSETQ. The CDR3 covers 13 residues. DNA of the CDR3: TGCGCCAGCAGTGACGGTAGCACAGATACGCAGTATTTT. It specifies CASSDGSTDTQYF.

The chain carries TRBV5-8 and TRBJ1-1; D possibly corresponds to TRBD1 (6 bases). V lost 0 bases and J lost 7, with 10 bases in between. Germline CDR1 reads SGHTS; CDR2 reads YDEGEE. The CDR3 loop spans 13 amino acids. CDR3 DNA sequence: TGTGCCAGCAGCTTGGTGGGGGGCCTTGAAGCTTTCTTT. It is translated as CASSLVGGLEAFF.

This sequence joins TRBV7-6 and TRBJ2-1; D gene uncertain. Between the trimmed V and J ends, which lost 4 bases and 10 bases, there was a span of 8 bases. The CDR3 extends over 11 amino acids. Germline CDR1 and CDR2: SGHVS and FNYEAQ. The CDR3 bases are TGTGCCAGCAGCTCTACGGCAGAGCAGTTCTTC. Its translation: CASSSTAEQFF.

The sample holds a few counts of this clone. The chain combines TRBV6-1 with TRBJ1-3; D not resolved. The V gene's germline CDR1 is MNHNS and CDR2 SASEGT. This CDR3 region has 14 residues. V was clipped by 6 bases and J by 0 bases, with 9 bases between them. The chain's CDR3 is CASRTAGSGNTIYF. In nucleotides, the CDR3 is TGTGCCAGCAGAACGGCCGGCTCTGGAAACACCATATATTTT.

This clone showed up just a few times. The rearrangement links TRBV6-6 to TRBJ1-1, with D maybe TRBD1 (5 bases). The CDR3 extends over 15 amino acids. Between the trimmed V and J ends, which lost 0 bases and 7 bases, there was a span of 15 bases. CDR1 and CDR2 (germline): MNHNY, SVGAGI (reference sequence). CDR3 amino acids: CASSYSTLGRGEAFF. CDR3 in DNA: TGTGCCAGCAGTTACTCCACATTGGGGCGGGGTGAAGCTTTCTTT.

The rearrangement joins TRBV6-6 to TRBJ2-1, with D uncertain. CDR1 and CDR2 (germline): MNHNY, SVGAGI (reference sequence). V lost 7 bases to trimming and J lost 0 bases, with 7 bases between them. This CDR3 contains 13 residues. CDR3 protein: CASTPSSYNEQFF. DNA of the CDR3: TGTGCCAGCACCCCCAGCTCCTACAATGAGCAGTTCTTC.

The genes are TRBV6-1 and TRBJ1-3; 8 bases are shared with TRBD1. The germline V gene has CDR1 MNHNS and CDR2 SASEGT. There are 16 residues in the CDR3. V lost 6 bases and J lost 0; bases outside the gene matches: 7. CDR3 sequence: CASRERQGYSGNTIYF. DNA of the CDR3: TGTGCCAGCAGGGAAAGACAGGGGTACTCTGGAAACACCATATATTTT.

The rearrangement links TRBV10-3 to TRBJ2-3; 7 bases are shared with TRBD2. V lost 2 bases, J lost 4 bases, and 3 bases stayed unmatched. The germline V gene has CDR1 ENHRY and CDR2 SYGVKD. The CDR3 is 14 amino acids. This chain's CDR3 is CAISERGVADTQYF. The CDR3 DNA follows: TGTGCCATCAGTGAGCGGGGGGTGGCAGATACGCAGTATTTT.